The 2 T cell receptor beta chains presented below share a single source sample, sequenced in a study of T cells expressing NK-cell markers. Following a re-call of the 5' RACE reads, TCRdb has one entry per CDR3 protein and lacks DNA. The sample's table shows 350,000 to 400,000 distinct CDR3 sequences. Sequencing used blood T cells: a sorted CD56 or NKG2C T cell subset, CD4+ or CD8+ T cells, or bulk PBMC T cells (not recorded which). These receptors originate from a woman in her fifties or sixties in good health.

The chain is built from TRBV5-5 and TRBJ1-2; the TRBD1 assignment by TCRdb is unverifiable without DNA. The CDR3 has 17 amino acids. CDR1 is SGHKS and CDR2 is YYEKEE in the germline V gene (reference sequence). The CDR3 loop reads CASSPDRGLDFIYGYTF. The full variable domain, its missing parts supplied by reference TRBV5-5 and TRBJ1-2, is DAGVTQSPTHLIKTRGQQVTLRCSPISGHKSVSWYQQVLGQGPQFIFQYYEKEERGRGNFPDRFSARQFPNYSSELNVNALLLGDSALYLCASSPDRGLDFIYGYTFGSGTRLTVV.

V is TRBV27 and J is TRBJ1-4; TCRdb picks TRBD1, but there is no DNA to check that call. The CDR3 length is 14 residues. The germline V gene has CDR1 MNHEY and CDR2 SMNVEV (reference sequence). CDR3 region: CASSLPGQGEKLFF.